The text below deals with one T cell receptor (beta chain). Its antigen is as yet unknown. This sample is drawn from a study of blood T cells in healthy people across ages. General study findings and limits: A roughly linear fall in TCR beta diversity per million T cells was seen with increasing age.

A minimum of 6 micrograms of total RNA was extracted per sample. The CDR3 runs 16 residues. Deletions cut 0 bases from V and 8 bases from J, with 18 bases between. Germline V gene lookup returns CDR1 SGHRS and CDR2 YFSETQ. Primed by a sample-barcoded 5' primer and a J-beta primer mix, a second PCR proceeded for 7 to 11 cycles. One entry per CDR3 protein results from TCRdb running MiXCR on the 5' RACE reads. The repertoire holds about 780,000 distinct CDR3 sequences, with around 50% as singletons. Sequencing was carried out using blood. This TCR was recovered from a man older than 75 in good health. This chain joins TRBV5-1 and TRBJ2-1; tentative D call: TRBD2 (6 bases). CDR3 sequence reads: CASSLATGTGVHEQFF. The DNA of the CDR3 is TGCGCCAGCAGCTTGGCCACAGGAACGGGGGTGCATGAGCAGTTCTTC.